What follows are 2 T cell receptor beta chains derived from one specimen sequenced in a study of OX40 agonist ivuxolimab in advanced cancers. Clones were sequenced by immunoSEQ multiplex PCR, and TCRdb holds only the in-frame ones, with some missing. Among around 100,000 clones, 75% to 90% were seen once, and the ten largest hold around 0.16%. The source was CD4+ or CD8+ T cells sorted from blood, collected in a trial of the OX40 agonist ivuxolimab. These receptors were taken from an adult with an advanced solid tumor such as melanoma, head and neck, liver or kidney cancer.

The chain has TRBV6-6 and TRBJ2-5; no clear D. CDR3 length equals 14 residues. The germline V gene has CDR1 MNHNY and CDR2 SVGAGI (reference sequence). Trimming shortened V by 8 bases and J by 1 base, and 14 bases separated the two germline ends. The DNA of the CDR3 is TGTGCCAGCTCTTTTGGCAGATCCCAAGAGACCCAGTACTTC. Its translation: CASSFGRSQETQYF.

V is TRBV7-9 and J is TRBJ2-2, with TRBD2 identical over 7 bases. The CDR3 spans 14 residues. J lost 2 bases, V lost 8 bases, and 5 bases had no gene match. Germline V CDR1 and CDR2: SEHNR, FQNEAQ (reference sequence). The CDR3: CASLRGVNTGELFF. CDR3 in DNA: TGTGCCAGCCTACGGGGGGTTAACACCGGGGAGCTGTTTTTT. Drawing the rest from reference TRBV7-9 and TRBJ2-2, the complete variable domain is DTGVSQNPRHKITKRGQNVTFRCDPISEHNRLYWYRQTLGQGPEFLTYFQNEAQLEKSRLLSDRFSAERPKGSFSTLEIQRTEQGDSAMYLCASLRGVNTGELFFGEGSRLTVL.